The clone carrying this TCR beta chain showed up just a few times. Its antigen is unknown. The entry originates in a study of T-cell memory formation after mild COVID-19. The study's findings and limits: While clones contracting from day 15 to 85 were balanced between CD4 and CD8, later expanders leaned CD4+.

One entry per CDR3 protein, called by TCRdb with MiXCR from the 5' RACE reads. The table lists approximately 100,000 distinct CDR3 sequences, roughly 23% of them singletons. This CDR3 has 13 residues. The V end was cut by 5 bases, the J end by 4 bases, with 12 bases between. The V gene's germline CDR1 is SGHVS and CDR2 FNYEAQ. The sequenced sample was PBMCs or a T cell subset sorted from them (not recorded which). This clonotype was obtained from a man younger than 30 who had mild COVID-19 (a few samples of this study predate the infection). Cell type and time point are not known. The chain employs TRBV7-6 and TRBJ2-7, with D possibly TRBD2 on 6 matching bases. The CDR3 DNA reads as TGTGCCAGCAGCGATAGGGGACTGTACGAGCAGTACTTC. Residues: CASSDRGLYEQYF. The full variable domain, its missing parts supplied by reference TRBV7-6 and TRBJ2-7, is GAGVSQSPRYKVTKRGQDVALRCDPISGHVSLYWYRQALGQGPEFLTYFNYEAQQDKSGLPNDRFSAERPEGSISTLTIQRTEQRDSAMYRCASSDRGLYEQYFGPGTRLTVT.